These T cell receptor beta chains were read from a single sample in a study of blood T cell repertoires in COVID-19. Profiling relied on immunoSEQ multiplex PCR, and the TCRdb table lists in-frame clones only, not all of them. Of 70,000 to 95,000 clones detected, 80% to 90% appear once; the ten largest clones hold approximately 5.6%. Specimen: peripheral blood. These receptors were collected from an elderly woman with active COVID-19. CDR3s include the opening cysteine and the closing phenylalanine or tryptophan. A D gene is named only where the DNA matches it firmly. Some rows have no size entry. The others give once, few or many, or a class for an expanded clone.

>TRBV16|TRBD1|TRBJ2-2|NA
CASSHTRQGSGELFF
TGTGCCAGCAGCCACACAAGACAGGGATCCGGGGAGCTGTTTTTT
>TRBV4-2|TRBD1|TRBJ1-3|NA
CASSQTTGAGNTIYF
TGTGCCAGCAGCCAAACAACAGGGGCTGGAAACACCATATATTTT
>TRBV9|NA|TRBJ2-2|NA
CASSQFVEYGELFF
TGTGCCAGCAGCCAATTCGTGGAGTACGGGGAGCTGTTTTTT
>TRBV29-1|TRBD2|TRBJ2-3|NA
CSVEPPTSGSEGDTQYF
TGCAGCGTTGAGCCCCCGACTAGCGGGAGTGAGGGAGATACGCAGTATTTT
>TRBV28|NA|TRBJ1-2|NA
CASSLGGGNYGYTF
TGTGCCAGCAGTTTAGGGGGGGGCAACTATGGCTACACCTTC
>TRBV11-2|NA|TRBJ2-7|NA
CASSSLGGPYEQYF
TGTGCCAGCAGCTCTCTTGGGGGCCCCTACGAGCAGTACTTC
>TRBV5-4|TRBD1|TRBJ1-1|once
CASSPGRDRGRGTEAFF
TGTGCCAGCAGCCCCGGCCGAGACAGGGGGCGAGGGACTGAAGCTTTCTTT
>TRBV9|TRBD2|TRBJ2-1|NA
CASSPRKTSGSGSEQFF
TGTGCCAGCAGCCCACGCAAGACTAGCGGGAGCGGGAGTGAGCAGTTCTTC
>TRBV28|NA|TRBJ2-3|NA
CASSPLGGGGTDTQYF
TGTGCCAGCAGTCCCCTAGGCGGAGGGGGCACAGATACGCAGTATTTT
>TRBV2|NA|TRBJ2-2|NA
CASSVRENTGELFF
TGTGCCAGCAGTGTTCGGGAGAACACCGGGGAGCTGTTTTTT
>TRBV19|NA|TRBJ2-2|NA
CASSALLAGNTGELFF
TGTGCCAGTAGTGCCCTACTAGCAGGTAACACCGGGGAGCTGTTTTTT
>TRBV15|TRBD1|TRBJ2-5|NA
CASGTGRVETQYF
TGTGCCAGCGGGACAGGGAGGGTTGAGACCCAGTACTTC
>TRBV12-5|NA|TRBJ2-1|NA
CASAQGASGDNEQFF
TGTGCTAGTGCCCAAGGGGCTAGTGGCGACAATGAGCAGTTCTTC
>TRBV11-2|TRBD1|TRBJ1-1|NA
CASSLDLGGRTEAFF
TGTGCCAGCAGCTTAGATTTAGGGGGCAGAACTGAAGCTTTCTTT
>TRBV6-2/TRBV6-3|NA|TRBJ2-1|NA
CASSYSRPSYNEQFF
TGTGCCAGCAGTTACTCAAGGCCTAGTTACAATGAGCAGTTCTTC
>TRBV28|NA|TRBJ2-7|NA
CASRLLDEQYF
TGTGCCAGCAGACTCCTGGACGAGCAGTACTTC
>TRBV9|TRBD2|TRBJ2-7|NA
CASTKGLAGAYEQYF
TGTGCCAGCACCAAAGGACTAGCGGGAGCTTACGAGCAGTACTTC